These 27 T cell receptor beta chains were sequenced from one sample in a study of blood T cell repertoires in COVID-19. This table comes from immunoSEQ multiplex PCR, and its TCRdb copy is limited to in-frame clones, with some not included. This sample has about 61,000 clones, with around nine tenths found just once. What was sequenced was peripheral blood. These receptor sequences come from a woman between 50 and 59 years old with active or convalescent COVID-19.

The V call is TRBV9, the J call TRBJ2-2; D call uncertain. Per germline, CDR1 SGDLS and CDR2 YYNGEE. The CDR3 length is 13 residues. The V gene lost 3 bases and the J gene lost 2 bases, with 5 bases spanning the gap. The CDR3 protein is CASSAPNTGELFF. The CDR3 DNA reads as TGTGCCAGCAGCGCCCCTAACACCGGGGAGCTGTTTTTT.

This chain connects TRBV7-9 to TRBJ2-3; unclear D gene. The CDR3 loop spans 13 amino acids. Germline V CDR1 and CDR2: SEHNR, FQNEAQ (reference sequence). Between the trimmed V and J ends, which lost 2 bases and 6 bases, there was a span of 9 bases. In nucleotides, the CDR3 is TGTGCCAGCAGCTTACCCCCTGCGGATACGCAGTATTTT. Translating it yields CASSLPPADTQYF. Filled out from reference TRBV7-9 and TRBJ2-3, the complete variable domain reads DTGVSQNPRHKITKRGQNVTFRCDPISEHNRLYWYRQTLGQGPEFLTYFQNEAQLEKSRLLSDRFSAERPKGSFSTLEIQRTEQGDSAMYLCASSLPPADTQYFGPGTRLTVL.

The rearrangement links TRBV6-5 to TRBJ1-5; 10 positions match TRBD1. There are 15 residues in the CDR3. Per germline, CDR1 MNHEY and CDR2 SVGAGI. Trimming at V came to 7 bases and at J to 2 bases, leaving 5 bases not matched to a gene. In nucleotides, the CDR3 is TGTGCCAGCAAGAAAGGGACAGGGGGCAATCAGCCCCAGCATTTT. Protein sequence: CASKKGTGGNQPQHF.

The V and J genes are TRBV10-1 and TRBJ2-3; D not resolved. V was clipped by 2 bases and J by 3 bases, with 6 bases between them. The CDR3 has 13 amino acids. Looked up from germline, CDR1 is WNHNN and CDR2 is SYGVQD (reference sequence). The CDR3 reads CASSEAGTDTQYF. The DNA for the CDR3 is TGCGCCAGCAGTGAGGCCGGGACAGATACGCAGTATTTT.

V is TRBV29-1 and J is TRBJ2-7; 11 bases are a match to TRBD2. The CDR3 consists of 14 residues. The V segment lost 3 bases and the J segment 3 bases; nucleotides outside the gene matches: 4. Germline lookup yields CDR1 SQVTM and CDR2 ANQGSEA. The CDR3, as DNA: TGCAGCGTTGATGGGCTAGCGGGAGGCTACGAGCAGTACTTC. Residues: CSVDGLAGGYEQYF.

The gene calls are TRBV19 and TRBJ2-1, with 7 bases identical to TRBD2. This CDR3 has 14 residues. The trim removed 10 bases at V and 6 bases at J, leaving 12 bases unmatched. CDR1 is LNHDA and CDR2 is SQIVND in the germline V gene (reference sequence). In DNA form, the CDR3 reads TGTGCCATCGCGACTAGCCTATGGGGCAATGAGCAGTTCTTC. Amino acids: CAIATSLWGNEQFF. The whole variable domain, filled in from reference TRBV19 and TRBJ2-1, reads DGGITQSPKYLFRKEGQNVTLSCEQNLNHDAMYWYRQDPGQGLRLIYYSQIVNDFQKGDIAEGYSVSREKKESFPLTVTSAQKNPTAFYLCAIATSLWGNEQFFGPGTRLTVL.

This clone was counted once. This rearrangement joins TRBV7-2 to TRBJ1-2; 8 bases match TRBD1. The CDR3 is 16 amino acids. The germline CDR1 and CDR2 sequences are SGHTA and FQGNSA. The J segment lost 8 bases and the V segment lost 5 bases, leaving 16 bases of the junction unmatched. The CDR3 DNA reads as TGTGCCAGCAGCCCCACCGGGGGGCAGGGGGCATACGGCTACACCTTC. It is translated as CASSPTGGQGAYGYTF.

CDR3 protein: CASSEGGIYEQYF. Here the CDR3 DNA reads TGTGCCAGCAGTGAAGGAGGTATTTACGAGCAGTACTTC. The rearrangement links TRBV6-1 to TRBJ2-7; D uncertain. The CDR3 has 13 residues. Germline V gene lookup returns CDR1 MNHNS and CDR2 SASEGT. Trimming removed 1 base from V and 4 bases from J, with 8 bases in between.

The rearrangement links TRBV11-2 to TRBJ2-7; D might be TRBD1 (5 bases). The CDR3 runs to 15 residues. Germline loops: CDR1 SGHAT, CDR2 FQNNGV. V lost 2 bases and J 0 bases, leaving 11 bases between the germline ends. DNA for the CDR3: TGTGCCAGCAGCTTAAGAGTCAGGGCCTCCTACGAGCAGTACTTC. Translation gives CASSLRVRASYEQYF. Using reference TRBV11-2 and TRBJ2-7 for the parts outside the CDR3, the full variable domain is EAGVAQSPRYKIIEKRQSVAFWCNPISGHATLYWYQQILGQGPKLLIQFQNNGVVDDSQLPKDRFSAERLKGVDSTLKIQPAKLEDSAVYLCASSLRVRASYEQYFGPGTRLTVT.

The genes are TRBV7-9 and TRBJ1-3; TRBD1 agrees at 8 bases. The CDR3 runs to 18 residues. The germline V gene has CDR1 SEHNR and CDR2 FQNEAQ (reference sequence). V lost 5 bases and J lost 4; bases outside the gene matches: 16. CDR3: CASSPRYLKTGEGNTIYF. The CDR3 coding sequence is TGTGCCAGCAGCCCCCGATACCTAAAGACAGGGGAAGGAAACACCATATATTTT. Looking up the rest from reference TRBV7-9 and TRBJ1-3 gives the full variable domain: DTGVSQNPRHKITKRGQNVTFRCDPISEHNRLYWYRQTLGQGPEFLTYFQNEAQLEKSRLLSDRFSAERPKGSFSTLEIQRTEQGDSAMYLCASSPRYLKTGEGNTIYFGEGSWLTVV.

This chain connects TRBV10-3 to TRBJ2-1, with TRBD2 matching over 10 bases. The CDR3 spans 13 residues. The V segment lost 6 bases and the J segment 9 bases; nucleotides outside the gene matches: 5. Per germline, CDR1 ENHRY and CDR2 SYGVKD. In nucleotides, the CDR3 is TGTGCCATCAGCTTAGCGGGAGGCTCTGAGCAGTTCTTC. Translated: CAISLAGGSEQFF.

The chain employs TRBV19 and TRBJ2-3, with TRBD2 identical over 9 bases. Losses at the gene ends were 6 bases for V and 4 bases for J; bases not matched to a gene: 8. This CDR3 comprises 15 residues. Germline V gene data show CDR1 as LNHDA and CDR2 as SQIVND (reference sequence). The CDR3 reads CASSTGLAGADTQYF. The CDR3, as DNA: TGTGCCAGTAGCACGGGACTAGCAGGGGCAGATACGCAGTATTTT.

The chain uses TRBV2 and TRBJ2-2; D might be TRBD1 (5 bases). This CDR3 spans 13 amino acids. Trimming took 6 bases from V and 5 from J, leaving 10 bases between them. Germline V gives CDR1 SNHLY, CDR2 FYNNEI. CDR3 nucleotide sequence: TGTGCCAGCAGCTCAAGGGGTACCGGGGAGCTGTTTTTT. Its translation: CASSSRGTGELFF.

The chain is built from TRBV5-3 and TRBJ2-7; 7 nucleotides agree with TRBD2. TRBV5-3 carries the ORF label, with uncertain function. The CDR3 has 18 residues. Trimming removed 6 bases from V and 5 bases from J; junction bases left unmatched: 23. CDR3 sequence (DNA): TGTGCCAGAATTTTTTTGGCAGGTCCGGGTCTAGCGGAGAACGAGCAGTACTTC. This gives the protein CARIFLAGPGLAENEQYF.

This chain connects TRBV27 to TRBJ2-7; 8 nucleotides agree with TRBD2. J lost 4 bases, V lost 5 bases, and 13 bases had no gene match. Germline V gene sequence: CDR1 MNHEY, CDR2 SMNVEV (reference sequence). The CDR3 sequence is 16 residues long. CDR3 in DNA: TGTGCCAGCAGTCGGGGGGGGGCCCACAGGGCGTACGAGCAGTACTTC. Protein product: CASSRGGAHRAYEQYF.

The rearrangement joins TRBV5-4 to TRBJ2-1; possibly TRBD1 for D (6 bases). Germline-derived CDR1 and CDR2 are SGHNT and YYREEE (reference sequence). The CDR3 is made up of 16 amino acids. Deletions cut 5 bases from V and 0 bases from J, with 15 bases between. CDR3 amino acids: CASRGEQGDSYNEQFF. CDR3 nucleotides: TGTGCCAGCAGGGGGGAACAGGGAGACTCCTACAATGAGCAGTTCTTC.

The DNA for the CDR3 is TGCGCCAGCAGTCAATCGAAGGGGCTGGACAGGGGCAAAACCGACGAGCAGTACTTC. Translated: CASSQSKGLDRGKTDEQYF. The gene calls are TRBV23-1 and TRBJ2-7, with 9 bases identical to TRBD1. TRBV23-1 is an ORF, and what it does is uncertain. J was trimmed by 5 bases and V by 0 bases; bases with no gene match: 17. This CDR3 is 19 amino acids long.

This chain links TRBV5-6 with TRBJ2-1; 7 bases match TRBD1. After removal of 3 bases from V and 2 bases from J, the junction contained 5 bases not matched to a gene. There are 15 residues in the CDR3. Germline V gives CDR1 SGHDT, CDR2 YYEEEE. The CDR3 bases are TGTGCCAGCAGCTCTACAGGGGCCCCCTACAATGAGCAGTTCTTC. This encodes CASSSTGAPYNEQFF.

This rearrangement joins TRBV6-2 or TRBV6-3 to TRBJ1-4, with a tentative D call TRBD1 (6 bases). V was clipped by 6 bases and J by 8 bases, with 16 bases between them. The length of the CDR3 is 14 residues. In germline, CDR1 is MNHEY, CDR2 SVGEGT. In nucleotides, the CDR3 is TGTGCCAGCAGCACCTCATCTAGGGGGGAAAAACTGTTTTTT. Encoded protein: CASSTSSRGEKLFF.

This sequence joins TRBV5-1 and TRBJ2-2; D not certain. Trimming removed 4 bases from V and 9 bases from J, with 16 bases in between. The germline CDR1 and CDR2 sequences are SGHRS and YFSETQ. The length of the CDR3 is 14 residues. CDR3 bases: TGCGCCAGCAGCCCCTACCCCGGTCACCGGGAGCTGTTTTTT. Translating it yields CASSPYPGHRELFF.

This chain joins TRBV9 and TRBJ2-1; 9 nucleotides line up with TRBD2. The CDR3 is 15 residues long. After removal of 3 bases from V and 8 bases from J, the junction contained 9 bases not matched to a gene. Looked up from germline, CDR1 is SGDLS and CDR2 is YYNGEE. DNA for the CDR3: TGTGCCAGCAGCGAAGGGGCGGGAGGGCCTTATGAGCAGTTCTTC. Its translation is CASSEGAGGPYEQFF.

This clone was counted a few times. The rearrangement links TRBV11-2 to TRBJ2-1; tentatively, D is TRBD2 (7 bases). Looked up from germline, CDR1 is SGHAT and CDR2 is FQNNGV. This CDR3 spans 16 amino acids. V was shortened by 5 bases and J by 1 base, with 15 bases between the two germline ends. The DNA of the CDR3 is TGTGCCAGCAGCCCTGAGGGGGGGAGATCCTACAATGAGCAGTTCTTC. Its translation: CASSPEGGRSYNEQFF.

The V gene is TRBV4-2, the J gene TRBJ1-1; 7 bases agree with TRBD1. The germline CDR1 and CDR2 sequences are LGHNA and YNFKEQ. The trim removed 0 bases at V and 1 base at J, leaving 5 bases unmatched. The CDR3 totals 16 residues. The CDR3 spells CASSQEEGARNTEAFF. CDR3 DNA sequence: TGTGCCAGCAGCCAAGAGGAGGGGGCGCGGAACACTGAAGCTTTCTTT.

The CDR3 nucleotides are TGTGCCATCAGTGGGATCGCTTACGGGGCCCTCCACTTT. Translation: CAISGIAYGALHF. The chain couples TRBV10-3 to TRBJ1-6, with D unresolved. CDR1 is ENHRY and CDR2 is SYGVKD in the germline V gene. Trimming took 4 bases from V and 14 from J, leaving 15 bases between them. This CDR3 has 13 amino acids.

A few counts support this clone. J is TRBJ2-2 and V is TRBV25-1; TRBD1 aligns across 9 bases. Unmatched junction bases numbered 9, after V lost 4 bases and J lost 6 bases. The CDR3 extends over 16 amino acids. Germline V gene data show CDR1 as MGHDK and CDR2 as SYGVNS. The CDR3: CASSVQGQGPAGELFF. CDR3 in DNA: TGTGCCAGCAGTGTACAGGGACAGGGTCCGGCCGGGGAGCTGTTTTTT.

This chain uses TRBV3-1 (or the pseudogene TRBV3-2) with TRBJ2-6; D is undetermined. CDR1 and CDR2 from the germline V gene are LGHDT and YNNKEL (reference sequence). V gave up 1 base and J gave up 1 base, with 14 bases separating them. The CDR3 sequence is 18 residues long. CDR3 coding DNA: TGTGCCAGCAGCCAAGGATCACTCCTGTCGTCTGGGGCCAACGTCCTGACTTTC. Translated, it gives CASSQGSLLSSGANVLTF.

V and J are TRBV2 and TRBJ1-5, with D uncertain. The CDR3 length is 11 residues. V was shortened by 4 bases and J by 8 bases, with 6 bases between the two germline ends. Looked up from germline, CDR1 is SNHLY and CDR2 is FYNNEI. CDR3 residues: CASSVGEPQHF. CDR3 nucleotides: TGTGCCAGCAGTGTCGGGGAGCCCCAGCATTTT. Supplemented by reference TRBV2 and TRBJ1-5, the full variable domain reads EPEVTQTPSHQVTQMGQEVILRCVPISNHLYFYWYRQILGQKVEFLVSFYNNEISEKSEIFDDQFSVERPDGSNFTLKIRSTKLEDSAMYFCASSVGEPQHFGDGTRLSIL.